A selection of T cell receptor beta chains follows, all from one sample in a study of response to subunit inactivated influenza vaccine. TCRdb re-analysed the RT-PCR reads in MiXCR, keeping a single row per CDR3 protein. Altogether 490,000 or so distinct CDR3 sequences are present, 7.6% being singletons, with the ten largest covering about an eighth. This specimen consisted of PBMCs from blood, obtained roughly 24 months after vaccination. Every receptor here comes from a man aged 50-75 years who received an inactivated influenza vaccine. Each CDR3 is given with its conserved first and last residue. The D gene is left open where the match is weak. Clone size appears in some rows only: once, few, many, or a class for an expanded clone.

TRBJ1-5 | TRBV7-8 | TRBD1 | many | TGTGCCAGCAGCATAGGGACAGTACAGCAGCCCCAGCATTTT | CASSIGTVQQPQHF
TRBJ1-5 | TRBV19 | NA | few | TGTGCCAGTAGTATAGGGGTGTCATACGCTCAGCCCCAGCATTTT | CASSIGVSYAQPQHF
TRBJ2-7 | TRBV20-1 | TRBD2 | few | TGCTGTGCTAGAGGACTGAGCGGGGGGGCCGTTTTCGAGCAGTACTTC | CCARGLSGGAVFEQYF
TRBJ2-3 | TRBV21-1 | NA | few | TGTGCCAGCAGCAAAGAGACGGTGAGGCAGTACGCAGATACGCAGTATTTT | CASSKETVRQYADTQYF
TRBJ2-5 | TRBV20-1 | NA | NA | TGCAGTGCCGCCGTTGAAGGGTGGTACCAAGAGACCCAGTACTTC | CSAAVEGWYQETQYF
TRBJ2-1 | TRBV20-1 | TRBD2 | NA | TGCAGTGCTTTTGGACTAGGGGCCAATGAGCAGTTCTTC | CSAFGLGANEQFF
TRBJ2-7 | TRBV6-2/TRBV6-3 | NA | few | TGTGCCAGCACCGGACAGAGTTCCTACGAGCAGTACTTC | CASTGQSSYEQYF
TRBJ2-7 | TRBV11-2 | NA | few | TGTGCCAGCAGCACCCGGCACCACTACGAGCAGTACTTC | CASSTRHHYEQYF
TRBJ2-1 | TRBV29-1 | NA | many | TGCAGCGTTGAAGATCTTGAAGGGTGGGCTACCCATGAGCAGTTCTTC | CSVEDLEGWATHEQFF
TRBJ2-5 | TRBV5-1 | TRBD2 | NA | TGCGCCAGCAGCGCGAACCTAGCGGGAGGTCGGGAGACCCAGTACTTC | CASSANLAGGRETQYF
TRBJ2-2 | TRBV7-9 | NA | many | TGTGCCAGCAGCTTTACAGCGAACACCGGGGAGCTGTTTTTT | CASSFTANTGELFF